Described below is a single T cell receptor (beta chain) sequence and its context. The clone's antigen remains unknown. Per-base qualities were not stored, and no clone one base away is much larger. This sample is drawn from a study of cytomegalovirus exposure and HLA in healthy donors (dated by TCRdb to 2016 to 2017). About the investigation overall: According to an earlier analysis of around 600 of the donors, about 179 million T cells yielded 117 million unique TCR beta sequences and roughly 280 Gb of sequence data. An early release that covered fewer than 750 HLA-typed donors contained approximately 300 gigabases of sequencing data and 70 million to 100 million unique TCR sequences. Among the roughly 400 genotyped donors, 75% to 90% belonged to the genetic ancestry cluster associated with self-reported Caucasian donors. The study aimed to test whether cataloging public T cell receptors could reveal signatures of past pathogen exposure. The study used immunosequencing to profile the T cell repertoires of some 600 subjects and linked those repertoires to cytomegalovirus serostatus. In addition to the first cohort of approximately 650 subjects, a separate validation cohort of 120 different subjects was used. High-throughput TCR immunosequencing, statistical association of individual TCRs with disease status, and machine learning were combined to predict cytomegalovirus infection status. A later analysis re-analyzed previously published TCR beta repertoires from 500 to 700 donors and added high-resolution HLA genotyping to study TCR occurrence patterns. Rather than using new phenotypic data, the later analysis identified candidate immune exposures from TCR beta sequences and from how often those sequences occurred across donors. An earlier analysis of roughly 580 of the donors used high-throughput TCR beta sequencing to judge whether each TCR beta V gene segment behaved as functional or pseudogenic. Alongside the repertoire data, information on donor age, sex, ethnicity and CMV serostatus was compiled. A later genetic analysis used genome-wide SNP genotypes for about 65% of the roughly 670 donors, treating that subset as a discovery cohort. All discovery cohort repertoires had been generated on a single sequencing platform. HLA typing covered class I and class II loci at four-digit resolution. Typing coverage varied by locus: about 629-630 donors for A, B, C, DRB1 and DQB1; some 520 for DQA1; some 610 for DPA1; around 450 for DPB1. Roughly five DR-DQ haplotypes were handled as single units for association and clustering because linkage in the cohort was strong. Across roughly 420 genotyped donors of the cohort, an average of approximately 220,000 unique TCR beta nucleotide sequences per donor were sequenced, and roughly a sixth of those sequences were non-productive.

In total, approximately 690 healthy bone marrow donors made up the cohort. At the time of sampling, every cohort member was nominally healthy, though immune exposures that went unrecorded were likely present. The donor tested CMV seronegative, placing the donor among the 350 or so seronegative members of the cohort. Each donor provided a peripheral blood sample, and peripheral blood mononuclear cells were used for TCR beta sequencing. Genomic DNA extraction from the blood cell samples was performed with the Qiagen DNeasy Blood Extraction Kit. Library method: the immunoSEQ multiplex PCR assay. A mixture of 60 forward primers for TCR Vbeta segments and 13 reverse primers for TCR Jbeta segments was used in the multiplex PCR. The CDR3 region of rearranged TCR beta genes was amplified from genomic DNA with a multiplex PCR assay. On the Illumina HiSeq System, the amplified TCR beta libraries were sequenced as 87-base-pair reads. For the original study's pipeline: A later analysis tallied around 87 million unique TCR beta chains across the 640 or so repertoires, and some 12 million of those chains were shared by two or more donors. To remove PCR and sequencing errors, raw reads were error-corrected and collapsed into unique sequences using a nearest-neighbor algorithm that merged closely related sequences. Alignment of CDR3 sequences to IMGT reference sequences was used to assign V, D and J gene segments. For a sequence to be retained, a match of at least six nucleotides was required to both a V gene segment and a J gene segment. A rearrangement was called productive if the CDR3 had no stop codons and remained in frame with V and J, and every other rearrangement was called non-productive. CDR3 was defined according to IMGT convention as the region running from the second conserved V-encoded cysteine to the conserved J-encoded phenylalanine. The earlier analysis of 450 to 750 of the donors excluded any sequence lacking an unambiguous match to a single V gene segment. An earlier analysis of a few hundred of the donors called V segments functional above 56.7% productive rearrangements and segregating when the between-donor standard deviation exceeded 5%. To diagnose cytomegalovirus status from the catalog of TCR beta chain sequences, a statistical classification framework was built. V and J gene assignment, in a later analysis, came from comparing TCR nucleotide sequences with IMGT/GENE-DB human TR gene sequences. Using the TCRdist pipeline, a later analysis assigned CDR3 sequences along with most-parsimonious VDJ recombination scenarios. In a later analysis, each TCR beta chain was defined by its CDR3 amino acid sequence together with its V-gene family, and reads without a unique V-gene family were excluded. To address suspected cross-contamination and a sequencing artifact, a later analysis removed 550 to 750 highly shared, low-generation-probability nucleotide sequences. A later analysis calculated a clonal expansion index for each public chain from normalized within-repertoire ranks of inferred template counts. Generation probabilities in a later analysis came from a VDJ recombination model fitted to out-of-frame rearrangements, and those results were checked against IGoR. In a later analysis, TCR-TCR, TCR-HLA and TCR-CMV co-occurrence was scored with hypergeometric tests, and a repertoire-size bias correction was applied to TCR pairs. To estimate false discovery rates, a later analysis permuted the HLA or CMV assignments 20 times. In a later analysis, co-occurring TCRs were grouped using DBSCAN, and TCRdist sequence similarity was added for clustering within HLA-allele-positive subsets. Repertoires with fewer than 30,000 or more than 120,000 public chains, plus five repertoires with anomalous nucleotide sharing, were excluded from co-occurrence clustering. The table was pulled from immuneACCESS by TCRdb, which kept in-frame rearrangements only. Such tables lose some clones; where checked, under half of the loss comes from unresolved V genes, and the rest has no known cause. That table furnishes V, J and clone size, whereas the DNA furnished D and trimming. This sample lists approximately 100,000 clones; 70% to 80% were detected once. The ten top clones hold 2.5% to 3.5% of the sample.

The germline V end is reduced by 2 bases and the J end by 5 bases; junction bases left unmatched: 1. CDR1 and CDR2 (ENHRY, SYGVKD) derive from the germline V gene. The CDR3 starts with the cysteine, ends with the phenylalanine, and has 13 residues. The entry retains the CDR3 DNA only, 39 bases that are in frame from base 1. Results and caveats for the whole study, not just this receptor: Assigning TCR associations to individual alleles was difficult when HLA alleles, especially DR and DQ, strongly co-occurred. Because counts were too low, more than 15 rarely observed V segments, including chromosome 9 orphons, were excluded from the earlier analysis of 587 of the donors. Most TCR sequences were observed very rarely across donors, whereas some public TCRs were present in many individuals. In an earlier analysis of 450 to 750 of the donors, most TCR beta V segments appeared in productive rearrangements about 87% or about 30% of the time, broadly matching IMGT annotations. A cluster of highly shared sequence variants was judged likely to be a technical artifact of the sequencing pipeline. CMV serostatus was the only immune exposure information available for the cohort. Linkage disequilibrium might explain the correlated functional status among segregating V segments, but an unknown experimental factor could not be excluded. In a later analysis, TCR association rates were found to vary across HLA loci, with the most associated TCRs seen for DRB1 alleles and the fewest for HLA-C alleles. Some IMGT-functional V segments, including TRBV6-2 and TRBV6-3, could not be distinguished by the 87-base-pair reads and were therefore excluded. The authors suggested that the approach could potentially be generalized to other disease states and immunological phenotypes. At a false discovery rate of 0.05, a later analysis linked some 18,000 TCR beta sequences to specific HLA alleles. This cohort had only TCR beta chains sequenced, and the lack of alpha or paired-chain data limited which features could be detected. Several of the top co-occurrence clusters appeared to be linked to parvovirus B19, influenza, CMV and Epstein-Barr virus, according to a later analysis. According to a later analysis, most CMV-associated TCR beta chains appeared to be HLA-restricted, and the HLA associations seemed to be driven largely by CMV exposure. Compared with the roughly 670-donor mean, donors in an Asian-associated ancestry cluster had fewer N-insertions in productive TCRs, according to a later genetic analysis. Because HLA typing was unavailable for some donors at each locus, only the typed subset was used in association tests. In both the original and validation cohorts, the classifier was reported to diagnose cytomegalovirus status with high specificity and sensitivity. Roughly uniform sequencing depth across donors was assumed in presence/absence analyses, although this assumption may not hold. A later genetic analysis associated a missense DCLRE1C variant with V-gene and J-gene trimming of TCR beta chains, and an independent cohort replicated the association. In vitro tests confirmed that a few of the cytomegalovirus-associated TCR beta chains recognize cytomegalovirus antigens. In a later analysis, HLA-associated TCR beta chains showed more clonal expansion and lower generation probabilities than non-associated chains that were equally common. The study listed approximately 160 TCR beta chains as associated with cytomegalovirus. A further reported finding was that TCR beta sequences accurately predicted the HLA-A and HLA-B alleles for most subjects in the first cohort.

This TCR was recovered from a woman between 40 and 55 years old in good health and CMV-seronegative. Here the chain combines TRBV10-3 and TRBJ2-7; 9 bases in the junction line up with TRBD2. Sequencing was performed on PBMCs. CDR3 protein: CAISEAGGNEQYF. The nucleotide sequence is TGTGCCATCAGTGAGGCGGGGGGGAACGAGCAGTACTTC.